This T cell receptor (beta chain) was documented in a study of radiotherapy plus CTLA-4 blockade in lung cancer. At the level of the study: Disease control was present in 25% to 35% of patients, and objective responses in roughly 17%. The study, taken as a whole, reports: Some TCR clones had been derived from tumors. These clones expanded in peripheral blood after radiotherapy plus ipilimumab.

About this clone: Antigen: not known.

Germline CDR1 reads SNHLY; CDR2 reads FYNNEI. CDR3 length: 15 residues. V shed 8 bases and J shed 3 bases, with 20 bases lying between them. Profiling relied on immunoSEQ multiplex PCR, and the TCRdb table lists in-frame clones only, not all of them. The table includes approximately 33,000 clones, around four fifths detected once. The chain combines TRBV2 with TRBJ2-7, with TRBD2 as a possible D gene (7 bases). The sequence derives from a human donor with non-small cell lung cancer who had stable disease on radiotherapy plus ipilimumab. Sequencing was performed on peripheral blood, taken from a patient treated with radiotherapy plus ipilimumab. The CDR3 sequence is CASGEGGPPVYEQYF. Written as DNA, the CDR3 is TGTGCCAGCGGGGAGGGGGGGCCACCGGTCTACGAGCAGTACTTC. Based on the CDR3 plus reference TRBV2 and TRBJ2-7, the full variable domain is EPEVTQTPSHQVTQMGQEVILRCVPISNHLYFYWYRQILGQKVEFLVSFYNNEISEKSEIFDDQFSVERPDGSNFTLKIRSTKLEDSAMYFCASGEGGPPVYEQYFGPGTRLTVT.